A selection of T cell receptor beta chains follows, all from one sample in a study of T cells in Graves' hyperthyroidism and ophthalmopathy. TCRdb used MiXCR to reprocess the multiplex PCR reads, holding one entry per CDR3 protein. The data contain 500,000 to 600,000 distinct CDR3 sequences, around 45% of them singletons. Specimen: peripheral blood or thyroid tissue (not recorded which). These receptors all come from an adult woman with Graves' disease, either hyperthyroidism or ophthalmopathy (not recorded which). Each CDR3 is given with its conserved first and last residue.

j_call: TRBJ2-7
v_call: TRBV20-1
cdr3_aa: CSRALSYEQYF

j_call: TRBJ1-1
v_call: TRBV14
cdr3_aa: CASSLAAHAEAFF

j_call: TRBJ1-3
v_call: TRBV7-8
cdr3_aa: CASSLVSAQFSGNTIYF

j_call: TRBJ2-7
v_call: TRBV11-2
cdr3_aa: CASSLARTGAYEQYF

j_call: TRBJ1-5
v_call: TRBV20-1
cdr3_aa: CGWRGTAENQPQHF

j_call: TRBJ1-6
v_call: TRBV4-2
cdr3_aa: CASSQWDENSPLHF

j_call: TRBJ1-5
v_call: TRBV20-1
cdr3_aa: CSASLGQGTNQPQHF

j_call: TRBJ1-4
v_call: TRBV10-3
cdr3_aa: CAISDQTGKGATNEKLFF

j_call: TRBJ1-4
v_call: TRBV6-6
cdr3_aa: CASSYAGTDEKLFF

j_call: TRBJ2-7
v_call: TRBV29-1
cdr3_aa: CSVVVAAQGEQYF

j_call: TRBJ1-4
v_call: TRBV20-1
cdr3_aa: CSAVPGDPTNEKLFF

j_call: TRBJ2-3
v_call: TRBV10-3
cdr3_aa: CAISEGGMYDTQYF

j_call: TRBJ1-2
v_call: TRBV7-9
cdr3_aa: CASSLAYRGAIGNTF

j_call: TRBJ1-1
v_call: TRBV15
cdr3_aa: CATSRPDVYRGTEAFF

j_call: TRBJ2-2
v_call: TRBV6-6
cdr3_aa: CASRPKGPNTGELFF

j_call: TRBJ2-5
v_call: TRBV28
cdr3_aa: CASSFSKTQYF

j_call: TRBJ1-2
v_call: TRBV10-3
cdr3_aa: CAISEEGGNYGYTF

j_call: TRBJ2-7
v_call: TRBV7-6
cdr3_aa: CAAASGYEQYF

j_call: TRBJ2-2
v_call: TRBV10-2
cdr3_aa: CASSGVGRAGELFF

j_call: TRBJ2-2
v_call: TRBV12-3/TRBV12-4
cdr3_aa: CASSPGTGGIGELFF

j_call: TRBJ2-5
v_call: TRBV7-6
cdr3_aa: CASSRGTSGSRKTQYF

j_call: TRBJ1-4
v_call: TRBV5-1
cdr3_aa: CASSFLGARGTNEKLFF

j_call: TRBJ2-5
v_call: TRBV10-1
cdr3_aa: CASSTSVDQGTQYF

j_call: TRBJ1-1
v_call: TRBV7-9
cdr3_aa: CASSPQGGSAFF